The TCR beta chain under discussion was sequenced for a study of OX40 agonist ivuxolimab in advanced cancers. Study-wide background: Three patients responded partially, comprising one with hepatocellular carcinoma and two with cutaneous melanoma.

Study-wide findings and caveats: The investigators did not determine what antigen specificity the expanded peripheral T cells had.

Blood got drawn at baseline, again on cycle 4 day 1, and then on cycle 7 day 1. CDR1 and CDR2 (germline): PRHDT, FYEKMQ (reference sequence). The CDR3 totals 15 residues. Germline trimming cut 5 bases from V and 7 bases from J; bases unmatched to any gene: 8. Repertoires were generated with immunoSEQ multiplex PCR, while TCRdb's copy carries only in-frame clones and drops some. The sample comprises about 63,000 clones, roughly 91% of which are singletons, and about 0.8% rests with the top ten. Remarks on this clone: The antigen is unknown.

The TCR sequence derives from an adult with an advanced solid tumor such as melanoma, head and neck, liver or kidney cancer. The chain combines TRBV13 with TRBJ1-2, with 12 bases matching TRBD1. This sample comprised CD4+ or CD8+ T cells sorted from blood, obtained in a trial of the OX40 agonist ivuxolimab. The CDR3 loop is CASSPRDRGLIGYTF. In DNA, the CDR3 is TGTGCCAGCAGCCCCCGGGACAGGGGGCTAATTGGCTACACCTTC.